In its sample, the clone carrying this T cell receptor beta chain was seen many times. Its antigen is as yet unknown. Ahead of thyroid surgery, no patient had received treatment of any kind. This entry belongs to a study of metastatic and nonmetastatic thyroid tumors. Across the study: Repertoires from malignant and benign thyroid patients were compared across blood and tumor or nodule tissue.

Study results and limitations: Within blood and tumor, benign nodules reportedly had significantly lower TCR beta diversity than malignant thyroid tumors did.

Original methodology: CDR3 differences across clinicopathological groups were used to build a distant-metastasis classifier for papillary thyroid cancer. TCRdb redid the clone calls on the PCR reads using MiXCR. TCRdb's processing, not the study's, gives the V and J calls here. Among around 4,600 clones listed, around 20% were seen once. Germline assignment: CDR1 MNHEY and CDR2 SMNVEV (reference sequence). With 2 bases removed from V and 2 bases from J, the gap between germline ends came to 10 bases. This CDR3 spans 14 amino acids. J is TRBJ2-7 and V is TRBV27; perhaps TRBD1 as D (6 bases). The clonotype comes from a male donor with papillary thyroid cancer or a benign thyroid nodule (not recorded which). Some clones in this sample may be carry-over from other donors' samples. The material sequenced was adjacent normal tissue. CDR3 DNA: TGTGCCAGCAGTTTAGACAGGAACACCTACGAGCAGTACTTC. Translated, it gives CASSLDRNTYEQYF.